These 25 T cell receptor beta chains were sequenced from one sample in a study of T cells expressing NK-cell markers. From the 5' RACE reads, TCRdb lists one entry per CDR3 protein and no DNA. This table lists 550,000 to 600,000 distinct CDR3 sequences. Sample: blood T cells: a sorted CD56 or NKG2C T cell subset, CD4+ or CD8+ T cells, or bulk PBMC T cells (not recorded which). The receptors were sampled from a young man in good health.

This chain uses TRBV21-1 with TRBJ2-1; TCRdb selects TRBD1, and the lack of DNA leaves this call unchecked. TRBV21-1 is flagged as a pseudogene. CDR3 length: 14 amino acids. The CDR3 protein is CASSNFMGGNEQFF.

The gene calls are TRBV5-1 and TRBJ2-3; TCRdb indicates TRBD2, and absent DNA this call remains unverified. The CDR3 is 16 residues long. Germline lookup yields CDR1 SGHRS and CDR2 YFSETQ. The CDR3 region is CASSLAGTQGLDTQYF.

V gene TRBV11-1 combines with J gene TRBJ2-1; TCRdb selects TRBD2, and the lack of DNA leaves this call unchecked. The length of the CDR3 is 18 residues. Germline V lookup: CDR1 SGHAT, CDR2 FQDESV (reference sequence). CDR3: CASSSTPGLAGLYNEQFF.

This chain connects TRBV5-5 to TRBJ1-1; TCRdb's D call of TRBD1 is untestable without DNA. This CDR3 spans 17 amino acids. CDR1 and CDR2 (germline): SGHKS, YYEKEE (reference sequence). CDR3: CASSSGTGINMDTEAFF.

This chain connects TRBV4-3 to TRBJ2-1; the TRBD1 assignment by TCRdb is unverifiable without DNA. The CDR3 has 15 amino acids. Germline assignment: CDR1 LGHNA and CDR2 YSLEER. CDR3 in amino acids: CASSQEGNRVNEQFF.

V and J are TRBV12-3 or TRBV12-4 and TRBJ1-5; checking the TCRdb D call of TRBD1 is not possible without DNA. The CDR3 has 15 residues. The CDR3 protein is CASSSGEGSNQPQHF.

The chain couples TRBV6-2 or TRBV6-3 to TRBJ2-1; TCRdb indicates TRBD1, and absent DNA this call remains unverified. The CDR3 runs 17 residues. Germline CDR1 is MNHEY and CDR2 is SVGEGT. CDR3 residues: CASSYSFPGFSYNEQFF.

The CDR3 loop is CASSWVREGYNEQFF. V is TRBV28 and J is TRBJ2-1; TCRdb gives TRBD2 as the D gene, but with no DNA this cannot be confirmed. CDR3 length: 15 residues. Germline V CDR1 and CDR2: MDHEN, SYDVKM.

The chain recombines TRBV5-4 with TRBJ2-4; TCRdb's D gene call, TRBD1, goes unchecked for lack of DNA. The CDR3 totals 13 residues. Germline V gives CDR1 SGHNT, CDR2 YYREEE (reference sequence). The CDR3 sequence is CASSPSPGNIQYF.

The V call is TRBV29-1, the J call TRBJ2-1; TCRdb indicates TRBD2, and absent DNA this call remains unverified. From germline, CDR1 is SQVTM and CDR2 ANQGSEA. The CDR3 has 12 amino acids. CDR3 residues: CSAGTSGNPQFF.

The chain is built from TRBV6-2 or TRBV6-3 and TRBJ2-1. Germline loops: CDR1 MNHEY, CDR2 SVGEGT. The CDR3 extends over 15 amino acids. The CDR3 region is CASSYSRRFYNEQFF.

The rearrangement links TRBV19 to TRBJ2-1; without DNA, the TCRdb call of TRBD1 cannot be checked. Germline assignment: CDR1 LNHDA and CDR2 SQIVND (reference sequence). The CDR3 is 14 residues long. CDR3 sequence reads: CASRRQDVGNEQFF. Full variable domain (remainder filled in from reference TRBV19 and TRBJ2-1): DGGITQSPKYLFRKEGQNVTLSCEQNLNHDAMYWYRQDPGQGLRLIYYSQIVNDFQKGDIAEGYSVSREKKESFPLTVTSAQKNPTAFYLCASRRQDVGNEQFFGPGTRLTVL.

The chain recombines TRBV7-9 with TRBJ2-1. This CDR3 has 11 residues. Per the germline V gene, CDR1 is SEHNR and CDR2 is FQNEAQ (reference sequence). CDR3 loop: CASSSVEEQFF.

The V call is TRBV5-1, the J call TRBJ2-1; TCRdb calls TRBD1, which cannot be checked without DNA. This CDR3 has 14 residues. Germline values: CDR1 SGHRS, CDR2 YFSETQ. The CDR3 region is CASSSQGTGRQQFF.

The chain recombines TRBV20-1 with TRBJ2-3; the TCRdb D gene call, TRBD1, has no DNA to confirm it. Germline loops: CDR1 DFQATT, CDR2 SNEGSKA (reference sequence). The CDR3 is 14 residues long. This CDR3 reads CSAGLGIFADTQYF.

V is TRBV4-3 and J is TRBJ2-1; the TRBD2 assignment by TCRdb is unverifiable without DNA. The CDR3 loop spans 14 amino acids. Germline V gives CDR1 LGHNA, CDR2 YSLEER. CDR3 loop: CASSQEAGFHEQFF.

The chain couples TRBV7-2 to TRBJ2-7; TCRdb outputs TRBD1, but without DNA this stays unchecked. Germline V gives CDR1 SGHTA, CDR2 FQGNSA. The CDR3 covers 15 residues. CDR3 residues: CASSPRPGTVYEQYF.

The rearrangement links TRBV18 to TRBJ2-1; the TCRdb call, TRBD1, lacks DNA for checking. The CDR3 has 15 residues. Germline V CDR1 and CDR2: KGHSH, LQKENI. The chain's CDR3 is CASSPGQGQGNEQFF.

Here the CDR3 reads CASSLAVNQRTDTQYF. This rearrangement joins TRBV5-1 to TRBJ2-3. Germline values: CDR1 SGHRS, CDR2 YFSETQ. The CDR3 has 16 amino acids.

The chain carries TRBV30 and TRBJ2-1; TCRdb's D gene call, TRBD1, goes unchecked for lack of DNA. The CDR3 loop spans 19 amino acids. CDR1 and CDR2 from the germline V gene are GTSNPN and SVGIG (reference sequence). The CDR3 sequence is CAWSITRRERGDIYNEQFF. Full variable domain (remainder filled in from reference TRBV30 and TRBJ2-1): SQTIHQWPATLVQPVGSPLSLECTVEGTSNPNLYWYRQAAGRGLQLLFYSVGIGQISSEVPQNLSASRPQDRQFILSSKKLLLSDSGFYLCAWSITRRERGDIYNEQFFGPGTRLTVL.

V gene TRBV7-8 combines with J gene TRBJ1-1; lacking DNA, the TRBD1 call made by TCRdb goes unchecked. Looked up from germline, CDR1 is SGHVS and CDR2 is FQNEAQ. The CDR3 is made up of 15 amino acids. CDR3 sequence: CASSRSSGVRTEAFF. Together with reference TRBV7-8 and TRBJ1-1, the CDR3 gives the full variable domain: GAGVSQSPRYKVAKRGQDVALRCDPISGHVSLFWYQQALGQGPEFLTYFQNEAQLDKSGLPSDRFFAERPEGSVSTLKIQRTQQEDSAVYLCASSRSSGVRTEAFFGQGTRLTVV.

CDR3: CASAQEGARTGELFF. This chain joins TRBV28 and TRBJ2-2; as DNA is missing, the TRBD1 call by TCRdb cannot be tested. The CDR3 runs to 15 residues. CDR1 MDHEN and CDR2 SYDVKM come from the germline V gene.

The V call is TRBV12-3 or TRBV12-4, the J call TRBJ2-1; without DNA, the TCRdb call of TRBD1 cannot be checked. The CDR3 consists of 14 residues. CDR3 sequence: CASSPRDRVGEQFF.

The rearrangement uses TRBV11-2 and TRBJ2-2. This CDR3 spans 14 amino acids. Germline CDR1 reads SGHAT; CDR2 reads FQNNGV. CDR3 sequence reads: CASSLVSVTGELFF.

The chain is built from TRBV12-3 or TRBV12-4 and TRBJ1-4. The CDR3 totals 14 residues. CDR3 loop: CASGIVSTNEKLFF.